Following are 31 T cell receptor beta chains from one sample sequenced in a study of blood T cell repertoires in COVID-19. Produced via immunoSEQ multiplex PCR; TCRdb's table is partial and in-frame only. The sample carries 300,000 to 400,000 clones, 88% recorded once. The specimen was PBMCs or T cells enriched from blood (not recorded which). These receptors originate from a woman between 18 and 29 years old who had recovered from COVID-19.

This chain links TRBV5-4 with TRBJ1-1, with a possible D match to TRBD1 (5 bases). V gave up 4 bases and J gave up 0 bases, with 19 bases separating them. The germline V gene encodes CDR1 SGHNT and CDR2 YYREEE (reference sequence). CDR3 length equals 17 residues. The CDR3, as DNA: TGTGCCAGCAGCCCAGGGCACCCATGGACCATGAACACTGAAGCTTTCTTT. Translating it yields CASSPGHPWTMNTEAFF.

The CDR3 here is CASSYDPGGYGYTF. In DNA form, the CDR3 reads TGTGCCAGCAGTTACGATCCAGGGGGGTATGGCTACACCTTC. This rearrangement joins TRBV6-5 to TRBJ1-2, with TRBD1 matching 7 bases. V shed 2 bases and J 5 bases; nucleotides not matched to a gene: 5. Germline-derived CDR1 and CDR2 are MNHEY and SVGAGI. The CDR3 is 14 residues long.

This chain uses TRBV18 with TRBJ2-3; TRBD2 might be the D (6 bases). CDR1 and CDR2 from the germline V gene are KGHSH and LQKENI. This CDR3 has 13 residues. The ends were cut back, 6 bases at V and 1 base at J, with 8 bases in the middle. This chain's CDR3 is CASSIAGTDTQYF. CDR3 in DNA: TGTGCCAGCTCCATAGCGGGCACAGATACGCAGTATTTT.

A word on this clone: The sample carries other DNA sequences with the same CDR3. The chain uses TRBV9 and TRBJ2-7; 10 bases are a match to TRBD1. The CDR3 has 15 amino acids. The germline V gene encodes CDR1 SGDLS and CDR2 YYNGEE. Losses at the gene ends were 0 bases for V and 2 bases for J; bases not matched to a gene: 2. As DNA, the CDR3 is TGTGCCAGCAGCGTAGGTGGGACAGGGGCCTACGAGCAGTACTTC. Protein sequence: CASSVGGTGAYEQYF.

V gene TRBV4-2 combines with J gene TRBJ2-5, with 7 bases lining up with TRBD2. Germline loops: CDR1 LGHNA, CDR2 YNFKEQ. The CDR3 spans 15 residues. With 0 bases clipped from V and 2 bases from J, the junction kept 3 bases outside the gene matches. CDR3 amino acids: CASSQDRGEQETQYF. The CDR3 bases are TGTGCCAGCAGCCAAGATCGGGGGGAACAAGAGACCCAGTACTTC.

The chain recombines TRBV6-5 with TRBJ1-2; the D gene is possibly TRBD1 (6 bases). The ends were cut back, 0 bases at V and 4 bases at J, with 15 bases in the middle. The length of the CDR3 is 16 residues. Germline loops: CDR1 MNHEY, CDR2 SVGAGI. CDR3 sequence reads: CASSYSLTGGGYGYTF. CDR3 bases: TGTGCCAGCAGTTACTCGCTAACGGGGGGCGGCTATGGCTACACCTTC.

V usage is TRBV28 and J usage is TRBJ2-7; 10 positions agree with TRBD1. V dropped 6 bases and J dropped 4; count of bases not matched to a gene: 6. CDR1 and CDR2 (germline): MDHEN, SYDVKM. The CDR3 has 14 residues. DNA of the CDR3: TGTGCCAGCAGCCCCGGGACAGGGGATTACGAGCAGTACTTC. Protein product: CASSPGTGDYEQYF.

This clone was seen once. The J gene is TRBJ1-1, the V gene TRBV30, with D unresolved. The CDR3 runs 17 residues. Germline V gene data show CDR1 as GTSNPN and CDR2 as SVGIG (reference sequence). Between the trimmed V and J ends, which lost 1 base and 5 bases, there was a span of 23 bases. CDR3 nucleotides: TGTGCCTGGAGTGAGGGAGCGCGGGGAGCGGCGTGGACTGAAGCTTTCTTT. Its translation is CAWSEGARGAAWTEAFF. Full variable domain (missing parts from reference TRBV30 and TRBJ1-1): SQTIHQWPATLVQPVGSPLSLECTVEGTSNPNLYWYRQAAGRGLQLLFYSVGIGQISSEVPQNLSASRPQDRQFILSSKKLLLSDSGFYLCAWSEGARGAAWTEAFFGQGTRLTVV.

This sequence joins TRBV28 and TRBJ2-7, with D possibly matching TRBD1 (5 bases). With 2 bases removed from V and 8 bases from J, the gap between germline ends came to 10 bases. Germline V gene lookup returns CDR1 MDHEN and CDR2 SYDVKM. The CDR3 sequence is 12 residues long. CDR3 sequence: CASSLSSGKQYF. The CDR3 region has the DNA TGTGCCAGCAGTTTAAGTTCAGGGAAGCAGTACTTC.

The V and J genes are TRBV24-1 and TRBJ2-1, with TRBD2 identical over 8 bases. Trimming took 1 base from V and 3 from J; bases not matched to a gene: 1. Germline CDR1 and CDR2: KGHDR and SFDVKD. This CDR3 is built from 15 residues. CDR3 sequence: CATSDFRGGYNEQFF. The CDR3 DNA reads as TGTGCCACCAGTGATTTCCGGGGGGGCTACAATGAGCAGTTCTTC.

This chain links TRBV11-2 with TRBJ2-1, with D perhaps matching TRBD1 (7 bases). The V gene lost 1 base and the J gene lost 4 bases, with 17 bases spanning the gap. The germline V gene encodes CDR1 SGHAT and CDR2 FQNNGV. This CDR3 contains 17 residues. The chain's CDR3 is CASSLVVAVGQYNEQFF. The CDR3 coding sequence is TGTGCCAGCAGCTTAGTGGTAGCGGTGGGACAGTACAATGAGCAGTTCTTC.

The chain links TRBV14 to TRBJ1-3; 7 bases are a match to TRBD1. V lost 4 bases to trimming and J lost 4 bases; unmatched junction nucleotides: 4. The CDR3 consists of 14 residues. Germline V CDR1 and CDR2: SGHDN, FVKESK. In DNA, the CDR3 is TGTGCCAGCAGCCCACAGGGGTTGGGAAACACCATATATTTT. Its protein is CASSPQGLGNTIYF.

The V gene is TRBV6-5, the J gene TRBJ1-3; D might be TRBD1 (5 bases). V dropped 3 bases and J dropped 4 bases, with 16 bases sitting between them. Germline V gene lookup returns CDR1 MNHEY and CDR2 SVGAGI. The CDR3 consists of 16 residues. CDR3 DNA: TGTGCCAGCAGTTATCGGACACCAACGACGGGAAACACCATATATTTT. Residues: CASSYRTPTTGNTIYF.

This chain connects TRBV20-1 to TRBJ1-2; the D gene is possibly TRBD1 (6 bases). V dropped 3 bases and J dropped 7 bases, with 9 bases sitting between them. CDR3 length: 11 residues. Germline V gene sequence: CDR1 DFQATT, CDR2 SNEGSKA (reference sequence). CDR3 amino acids: CSASRGSGYTF. The CDR3, as DNA: TGCAGTGCTAGCAGGGGATCTGGCTACACCTTC.

In this sample, this clone turned up a few times. As DNA, the CDR3 is TGTGCCAGCAGCCGGGCGGGGATTCGTTACGAGCAGTACTTC. Its translation is CASSRAGIRYEQYF. This chain connects TRBV5-4 to TRBJ2-7; D is possibly TRBD2 (6 bases). V was trimmed by 4 bases and J by 4 bases, leaving 15 bases between them. Germline assignment: CDR1 SGHNT and CDR2 YYREEE (reference sequence). The CDR3 is 14 amino acids.

V gene TRBV28 combines with J gene TRBJ1-6; 7 nucleotides match TRBD1. Germline-derived CDR1 and CDR2 are MDHEN and SYDVKM. This CDR3 has 15 amino acids. V trimming: 5 bases; J trimming: 7 bases; junction bases outside the gene matches: 8. The CDR3 DNA follows: TGTGCCAGCAGTATCAACAGGGGAAGGAATTCACCCCTCCACTTT. This encodes CASSINRGRNSPLHF.

The V call is TRBV5-6, the J call TRBJ2-7; TRBD1 aligns across 10 bases. The germline V gene encodes CDR1 SGHDT and CDR2 YYEEEE. The CDR3 consists of 14 residues. Trimming took 3 bases from V and 6 from J; bases not matched to a gene: 6. The CDR3 region is CASSWDRGVGEQYF. CDR3 nucleotides: TGTGCCAGCAGCTGGGACAGGGGCGTTGGCGAGCAGTACTTC.

The chain employs TRBV7-9 and TRBJ1-3, with D maybe TRBD1 (6 bases). CDR1 is SEHNR, CDR2 FQNEAQ, per germline (reference sequence). This CDR3 has 15 residues. Deletions cut 5 bases from V and 4 bases from J, with 15 bases between. CDR3 residues: CASSTLAGAGNTIYF. In nucleotides, the CDR3 is TGTGCCAGCAGCACATTGGCGGGGGCCGGAAACACCATATATTTT.

V is TRBV3-1 (or the pseudogene TRBV3-2) and J is TRBJ1-1; 8 nucleotides agree with TRBD1. V shed 0 bases, J shed 4 bases, and the junction held 4 bases outside the gene matches. CDR1 and CDR2 (germline): LGHDT, YNNKEL (reference sequence). CDR3 size: 15 residues. The CDR3 here is CASSQDPGGPTEAFF. In nucleotides, the CDR3 is TGTGCCAGCAGCCAAGACCCAGGGGGCCCCACTGAAGCTTTCTTT.

The chain couples TRBV2 to TRBJ1-6; 9 bases line up with TRBD1. The germline gives CDR1 SNHLY, CDR2 FYNNEI. The ends lost 6 bases at V and 7 bases at J; junction bases unmatched: 4. The CDR3 covers 14 residues. CDR3: CASSGQGLNSPLHF. DNA of the CDR3: TGTGCCAGCAGCGGACAGGGGCTAAATTCACCCCTCCACTTT.

This chain links TRBV28 with TRBJ2-5, with a possible D match to TRBD1 (5 bases). The CDR3 sequence is 12 residues long. Per the germline V gene, CDR1 is MDHEN and CDR2 is SYDVKM. V lost 7 bases and J 2 bases, leaving 8 bases between the germline ends. The CDR3 loop reads CASKGPQETQYF. CDR3 nucleotides: TGTGCCAGCAAGGGGCCGCAAGAGACCCAGTACTTC. The full variable domain, in which reference TRBV28 and TRBJ2-5 provide the parts outside the CDR3, is DVKVTQSSRYLVKRTGEKVFLECVQDMDHENMFWYRQDPGLGLRLIYFSYDVKMKEKGDIPEGYSVSREKKERFSLILESASTNQTSMYLCASKGPQETQYFGPGTRLLVL.

The gene calls are TRBV11-2 and TRBJ2-3, with 13 positions matching TRBD2. This CDR3 is built from 18 residues. Germline-derived CDR1 and CDR2 are SGHAT and FQNNGV. V shed 4 bases, J shed 4 bases, and the junction held 11 bases outside the gene matches. Here the CDR3 reads CASSYYPGTSGVADTQYF. DNA of the CDR3: TGTGCCAGCAGCTACTACCCCGGGACTAGCGGGGTCGCAGATACGCAGTATTTT.

The rearrangement joins TRBV7-8 to TRBJ2-5; 13 nucleotides line up with TRBD2. V was clipped by 5 bases and J by 7 bases; unmatched bases: 10. This CDR3 has 16 amino acids. CDR1 is SGHVS, CDR2 FQNEAQ, per germline. This chain's CDR3 is CASSPGTSGARGTQYF. As DNA, the CDR3 is TGTGCCAGCAGCCCCGGGACTAGCGGGGCGCGGGGGACCCAGTACTTC.

The DNA of the CDR3 is TGTGCCAGCAGCCCACCCCCGGGTCCCGGGGAGCTGTTTTTT. Translation: CASSPPPGPGELFF. The chain couples TRBV6-2 or TRBV6-3 to TRBJ2-2; D is unresolved. The ends were cut back, 6 bases at V and 6 bases at J, with 14 bases in the middle. CDR1 and CDR2 (germline): MNHEY, SVGEGT. The length of the CDR3 is 14 residues.

The J gene is TRBJ1-1, the V gene TRBV5-1; a possible D gene is TRBD1 (5 bases). Trimming took off 4 bases at V and 1 base at J, with 11 bases between the two ends. Germline V gene data show CDR1 as SGHRS and CDR2 as YFSETQ. The CDR3 is 14 residues long. This chain's CDR3 is CASSLRVGNTEAFF. The CDR3 DNA reads TGCGCCAGCAGCCTCAGGGTGGGGAACACTGAAGCTTTCTTT.

Only one count was recorded for this clone. The genes are TRBV7-2 and TRBJ2-7; a possible D gene is TRBD1 (5 bases). CDR1 is SGHTA, CDR2 FQGNSA, per germline. The CDR3 covers 14 residues. V was shortened by 5 bases and J by 2 bases, with 13 bases between the two germline ends. The CDR3 coding sequence is TGTGCCAGCAGCCCCCGGACAAGGCCCTACGAGCAGTACTTC. Its protein product is CASSPRTRPYEQYF.

The sample holds one count of this clone. The J gene is TRBJ1-5, the V gene TRBV19; a weak D match, TRBD1 (5 bases). V was cut by 8 bases and J by 6 bases, with 20 bases left in between. CDR3 length: 15 residues. The V gene's germline CDR1 is LNHDA and CDR2 SQIVND (reference sequence). CDR3 DNA sequence: TGTGCCAGTCAATCCTCAGGCGGGGGGGGTCAGCCCCAGCATTTT. Protein product: CASQSSGGGGQPQHF.

V is TRBV12-5 and J is TRBJ1-6; maybe TRBD1 (5 bases). V lost 2 bases, J lost 7 bases, and 15 bases lay in between. CDR1 and CDR2 (germline): LGHNT, FRNRAP. The CDR3 is made up of 16 amino acids. CDR3 bases: TGTGCTAGTGGTTTGAATGGGGGACTGGAAAATTCACCCCTCCACTTT. As protein: CASGLNGGLENSPLHF. Full variable domain (outside the CDR3, taken from reference TRBV12-5 and TRBJ1-6): DARVTQTPRHKVTEMGQEVTMRCQPILGHNTVFWYRQTMMQGLELLAYFRNRAPLDDSGMPKDRFSAEMPDATLATLKIQPSEPRDSAVYFCASGLNGGLENSPLHFGNGTRLTVT.

V and J are TRBV5-4 and TRBJ2-7; 7 bases are shared with TRBD2. Germline V lookup: CDR1 SGHNT, CDR2 YYREEE (reference sequence). V gave up 0 bases and J gave up 3 bases; unmatched junction bases: 3. This CDR3 contains 14 residues. The CDR3 region is CASSLETSSYEQYF. As DNA, the CDR3 is TGTGCCAGCAGCTTGGAGACTAGCAGCTACGAGCAGTACTTC.

The V and J genes are TRBV6-2 or TRBV6-3 and TRBJ2-5, with 10 bases lining up with TRBD1. V gave up 6 bases and J gave up 5 bases; unmatched junction bases: 9. This CDR3 is built from 15 residues. CDR1 is MNHEY and CDR2 is SVGEGT in the germline V gene. CDR3 bases: TGTGCCAGCAGCCACCCGGGACAGGGGTTCGAGACCCAGTACTTC. The encoded protein is CASSHPGQGFETQYF.

This CDR3 is CASSPEGRVNGAFF. The CDR3 bases are TGTGCCAGCAGCCCTGAAGGGAGGGTAAATGGGGCTTTCTTT. The rearrangement joins TRBV7-2 to TRBJ1-1; D gene unclear. The CDR3 spans 14 residues. V lost 5 bases to trimming and J lost 11 bases, with 21 bases between them. Germline CDR1 reads SGHTA; CDR2 reads FQGNSA.